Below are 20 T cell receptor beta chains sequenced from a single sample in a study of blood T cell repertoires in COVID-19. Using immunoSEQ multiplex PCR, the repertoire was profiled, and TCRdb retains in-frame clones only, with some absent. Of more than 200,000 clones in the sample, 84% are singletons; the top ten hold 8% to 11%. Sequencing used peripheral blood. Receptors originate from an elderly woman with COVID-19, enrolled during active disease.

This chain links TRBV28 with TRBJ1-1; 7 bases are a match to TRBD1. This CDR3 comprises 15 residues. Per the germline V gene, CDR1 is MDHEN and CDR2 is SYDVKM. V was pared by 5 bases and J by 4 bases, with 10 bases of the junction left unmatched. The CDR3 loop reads CASSPTGTYGTEAFF. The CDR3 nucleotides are TGTGCCAGCAGTCCGACAGGGACTTACGGCACTGAAGCTTTCTTT. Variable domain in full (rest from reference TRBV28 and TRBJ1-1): DVKVTQSSRYLVKRTGEKVFLECVQDMDHENMFWYRQDPGLGLRLIYFSYDVKMKEKGDIPEGYSVSREKKERFSLILESASTNQTSMYLCASSPTGTYGTEAFFGQGTRLTVV.

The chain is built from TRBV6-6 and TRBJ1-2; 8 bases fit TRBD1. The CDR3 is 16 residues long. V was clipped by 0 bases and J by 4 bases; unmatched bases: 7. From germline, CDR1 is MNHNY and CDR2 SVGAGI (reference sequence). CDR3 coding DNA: TGTGCCAGCAGTTACTCGGGTGTGGGACAGGCCTATGGCTACACCTTC. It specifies CASSYSGVGQAYGYTF.

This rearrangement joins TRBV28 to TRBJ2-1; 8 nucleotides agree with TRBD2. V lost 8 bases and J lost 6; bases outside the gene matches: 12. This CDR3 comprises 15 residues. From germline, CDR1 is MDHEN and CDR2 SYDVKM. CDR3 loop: CASGGVAGPGNEQFF. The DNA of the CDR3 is TGTGCCAGCGGGGGGGTAGCGGGGCCTGGCAATGAGCAGTTCTTC. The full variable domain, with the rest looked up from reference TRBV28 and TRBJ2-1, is DVKVTQSSRYLVKRTGEKVFLECVQDMDHENMFWYRQDPGLGLRLIYFSYDVKMKEKGDIPEGYSVSREKKERFSLILESASTNQTSMYLCASGGVAGPGNEQFFGPGTRLTVL.

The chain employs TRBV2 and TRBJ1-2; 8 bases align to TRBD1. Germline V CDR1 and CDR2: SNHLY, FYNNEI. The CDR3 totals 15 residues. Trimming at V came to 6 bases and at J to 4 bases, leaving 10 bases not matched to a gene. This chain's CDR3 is CASRLGQGGGYGYTF. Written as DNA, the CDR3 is TGTGCCAGCAGATTAGGACAGGGAGGAGGCTATGGCTACACCTTC.

The CDR3 sequence: CASYGDRATDTQYF. Here the CDR3 DNA reads TGCGCCAGCTACGGGGACAGGGCCACAGATACGCAGTATTTT. This chain connects TRBV5-1 to TRBJ2-3, with 9 nucleotides matching TRBD1. The CDR3 runs to 14 residues. V shed 7 bases, J shed 2 bases, and the junction held 5 bases outside the gene matches. CDR1 is SGHRS, CDR2 YFSETQ, per germline.

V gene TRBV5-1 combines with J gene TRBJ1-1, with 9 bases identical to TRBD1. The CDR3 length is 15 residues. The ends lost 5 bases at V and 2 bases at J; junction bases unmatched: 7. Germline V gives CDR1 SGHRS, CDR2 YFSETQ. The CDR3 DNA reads TGCGCCAGCAGAAAGACAGGGGGAACTAACACTGAAGCTTTCTTT. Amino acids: CASRKTGGTNTEAFF.

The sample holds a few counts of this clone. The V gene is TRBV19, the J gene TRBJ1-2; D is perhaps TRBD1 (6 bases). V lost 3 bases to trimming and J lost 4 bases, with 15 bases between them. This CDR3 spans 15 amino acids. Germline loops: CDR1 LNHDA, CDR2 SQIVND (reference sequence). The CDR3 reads CASSIGSGAAYGYTF. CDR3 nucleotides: TGTGCCAGTAGTATCGGATCAGGGGCCGCCTATGGCTACACCTTC.

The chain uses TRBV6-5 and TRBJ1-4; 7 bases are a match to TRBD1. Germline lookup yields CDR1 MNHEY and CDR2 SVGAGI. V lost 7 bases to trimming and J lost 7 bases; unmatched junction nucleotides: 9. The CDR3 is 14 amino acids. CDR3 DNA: TGTGCCAGCACCCGACAGGGAGTAGGTGAAAAACTGTTTTTT. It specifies CASTRQGVGEKLFF.

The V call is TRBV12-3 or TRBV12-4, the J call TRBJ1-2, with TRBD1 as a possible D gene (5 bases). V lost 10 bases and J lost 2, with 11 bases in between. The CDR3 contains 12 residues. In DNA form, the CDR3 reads TGTGCCACCGCACCAGGGAACTATGGCTACACCTTC. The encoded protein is CATAPGNYGYTF.

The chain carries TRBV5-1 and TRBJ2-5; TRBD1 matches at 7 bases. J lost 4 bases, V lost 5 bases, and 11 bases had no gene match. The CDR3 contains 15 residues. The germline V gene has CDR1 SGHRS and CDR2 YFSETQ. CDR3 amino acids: CASSREGGRGETQYF. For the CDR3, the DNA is TGCGCCAGCAGTCGTGAAGGGGGCCGGGGAGAGACCCAGTACTTC. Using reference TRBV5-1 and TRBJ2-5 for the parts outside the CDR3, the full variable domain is KAGVTQTPRYLIKTRGQQVTLSCSPISGHRSVSWYQQTPGQGLQFLFEYFSETQRNKGNFPGRFSGRQFSNSRSEMNVSTLELGDSALYLCASSREGGRGETQYFGPGTRLLVL.

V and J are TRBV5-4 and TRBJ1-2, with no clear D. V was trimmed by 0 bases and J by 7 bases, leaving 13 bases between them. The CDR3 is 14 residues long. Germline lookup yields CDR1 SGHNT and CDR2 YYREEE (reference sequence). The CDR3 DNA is TGTGCCAGCAGCTTGGCGGTCCCCGTTAGTGGCTACACCTTC. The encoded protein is CASSLAVPVSGYTF.

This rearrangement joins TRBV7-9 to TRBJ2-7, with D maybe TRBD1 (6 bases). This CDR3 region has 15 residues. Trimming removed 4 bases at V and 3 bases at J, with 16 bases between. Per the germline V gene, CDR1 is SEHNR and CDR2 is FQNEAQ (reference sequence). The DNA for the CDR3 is TGTGCCAGCAGCTCAACCGCAGACAGGCGCTACGAGCAGTACTTC. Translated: CASSSTADRRYEQYF.

CDR3 bases: TGTGCCAGCAGTACGGCTGGGGCCAACGTCCTGACTTTC. Amino acid sequence: CASSTAGANVLTF. This chain uses TRBV25-1 with TRBJ2-6, with D unclear. The CDR3 totals 13 residues. Trimming cost V 5 bases and J 2 bases, with 4 bases left between them. Looked up from germline, CDR1 is MGHDK and CDR2 is SYGVNS.

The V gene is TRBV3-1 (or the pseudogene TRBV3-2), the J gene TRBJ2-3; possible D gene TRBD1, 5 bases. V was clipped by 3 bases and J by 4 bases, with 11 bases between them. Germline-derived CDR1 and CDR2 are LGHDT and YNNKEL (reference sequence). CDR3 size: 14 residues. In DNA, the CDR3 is TGTGCCAGCAGCCAGCAGGGTTGGGCAGATACGCAGTATTTT. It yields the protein CASSQQGWADTQYF.

As DNA, the CDR3 is TGCGCCAGCAGCTTGGACAGGGGCACAGATACGCAGTATTTT. The encoded protein is CASSLDRGTDTQYF. This chain uses TRBV5-1 with TRBJ2-3; the D gene is possibly TRBD1 (6 bases). The germline CDR1 and CDR2 sequences are SGHRS and YFSETQ. The CDR3 sequence is 14 residues long. V was clipped by 0 bases and J by 1 base, with 6 bases between them. Combining the CDR3 with reference TRBV5-1 and TRBJ2-3 gives the whole variable domain KAGVTQTPRYLIKTRGQQVTLSCSPISGHRSVSWYQQTPGQGLQFLFEYFSETQRNKGNFPGRFSGRQFSNSRSEMNVSTLELGDSALYLCASSLDRGTDTQYFGPGTRLTVL.

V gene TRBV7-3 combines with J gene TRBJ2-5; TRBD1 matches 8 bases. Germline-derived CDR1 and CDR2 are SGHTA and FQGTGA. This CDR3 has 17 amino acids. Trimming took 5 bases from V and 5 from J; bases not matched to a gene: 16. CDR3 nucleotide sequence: TGTGCCAGCAGCCCGGGCTGGGCCGGGACAGGAGGGGAGACCCAGTACTTC. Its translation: CASSPGWAGTGGETQYF.

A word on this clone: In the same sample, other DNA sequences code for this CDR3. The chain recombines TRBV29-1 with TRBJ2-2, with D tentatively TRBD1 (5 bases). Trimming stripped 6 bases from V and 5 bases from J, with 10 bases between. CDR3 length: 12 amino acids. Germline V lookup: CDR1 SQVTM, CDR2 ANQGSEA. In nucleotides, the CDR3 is TGCAGCGTGTCAGGGTCGACCGGGGAGCTGTTTTTT. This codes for CSVSGSTGELFF.

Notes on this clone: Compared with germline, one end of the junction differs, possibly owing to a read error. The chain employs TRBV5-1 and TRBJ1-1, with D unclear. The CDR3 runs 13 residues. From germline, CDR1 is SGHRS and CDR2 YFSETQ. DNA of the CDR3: TGCGCCAGCAGTTTGCGGATCGACACGGAAGCTTTCTTT. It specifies CASSLRIDTEAFF.

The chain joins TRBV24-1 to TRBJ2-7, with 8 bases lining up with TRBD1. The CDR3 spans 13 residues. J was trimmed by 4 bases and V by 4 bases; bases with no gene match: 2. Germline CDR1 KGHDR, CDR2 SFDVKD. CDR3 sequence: CATSDRTGYEQYF. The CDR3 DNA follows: TGTGCCACCAGTGACCGGACAGGGTACGAGCAGTACTTC.

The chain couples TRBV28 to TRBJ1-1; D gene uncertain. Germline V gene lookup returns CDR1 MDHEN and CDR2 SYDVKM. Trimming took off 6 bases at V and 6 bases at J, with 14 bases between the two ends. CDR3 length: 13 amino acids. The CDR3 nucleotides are TGTGCCAGCAGCCAGAACAAACCCCCTGAAGCTTTCTTT. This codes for CASSQNKPPEAFF.